This TCR beta chain was sequenced during a study of cytomegalovirus exposure and HLA in healthy donors. Study results and caveats: Altogether, 164 TCR beta chains were recorded as cytomegalovirus-associated. Later on, an analysis tied 18,000 or so TCR beta sequences to HLA alleles at 0.05 false discovery rate.

The PCR had 60 Vbeta and 13 Jbeta primers. Here immunoSEQ multiplex PCR was the method, and the copy in TCRdb shows in-frame clones only, minus some. The sample has over 85,000 clones, roughly four fifths seen once; the top ten hold roughly 3.5%. With regard to this clone: Its antigen is currently unknown.

In nominal health when sampled, donors likely had unrecorded immune exposures nonetheless. CDR1 is MNHEY, CDR2 SVGAGI, per germline. The ends were cut back, 7 bases at V and 7 bases at J, with 16 bases in the middle. The CDR3 extends over 14 amino acids. The chain joins TRBV6-5 to TRBJ2-2; perhaps TRBD2 as D (5 bases). The TCR originated in a man aged 35 to 55 in good health and CMV-seronegative. The sequenced material came from PBMCs. The DNA for the CDR3 is TGTGCCAGCACGCCCCTCCCGGCGGGCGGGGAGCTGTTTTTT. It codes for CASTPLPAGGELFF.